This T cell receptor (beta chain) comes out of a study of spatial heterogeneity in lung cancer. Study results and limitations: Detection of ubiquitous tumor TCRs in blood was higher at resection than follow-up.

Germline CDR1 is DFQATT and CDR2 is SNEGSKA (reference sequence). V lost 4 bases to trimming and J lost 7 bases; unmatched junction nucleotides: 6. The CDR3 length is 13 residues. Every TCR cDNA molecule bore a unique molecular identifier. In TCRdb, the 5' RACE reads were re-called with MiXCR into one record per CDR3 protein. The sample records 75,000 to 85,000 distinct CDR3 sequences, roughly a fifth being singletons. This clonotype was counted at least ten times. Its cognate antigen is unknown. The time point: sample taken at primary tumor resection. Material for sequencing was whole RNA from tumor, nontumor lung or frozen PBMC, left unsorted.

The TCR sequence derives from a male donor with early-stage non-small cell lung cancer. J is TRBJ2-1 and V is TRBV20-1; the match to TRBD2 covers 8 bases. Sequenced material: PBMCs, taken at surgery. The CDR3 DNA sequence: TGCAGTGCTATGGCTAGCGGGCAGAATGAGCAGTTCTTC. Residues: CSAMASGQNEQFF.